Presented here are 26 T cell receptor beta chains from one specimen sequenced in a study of cytomegalovirus exposure and HLA in healthy donors. Amplification used 60 Vbeta primers and 13 Jbeta primers. Profiling relied on immunoSEQ multiplex PCR, and the TCRdb table lists in-frame clones only, not all of them. Among more than 150,000 clones, over 80% were seen once, and the ten largest hold less than 2%. Sequences were obtained from PBMCs. All receptors come from a woman aged 18-29 years in good health and CMV-seronegative.

The V and J genes are TRBV10-3 and TRBJ1-5; tentative D call: TRBD1 (6 bases). CDR1 and CDR2 (germline): ENHRY, SYGVKD. Deletions cut 1 base from V and 4 bases from J, with 8 bases between. The CDR3 contains 14 residues. Written as DNA, the CDR3 is TGTGCCATCAGTGAGTTACAGGGTAATCAGCCCCAGCATTTT. As protein: CAISELQGNQPQHF.

The chain uses TRBV6-5 and TRBJ1-2; 7 nucleotides align to TRBD1. Germline CDR1 reads MNHEY; CDR2 reads SVGAGI. V lost 6 bases, J lost 8 bases, and 9 bases stayed unmatched. CDR3 length: 13 residues. CDR3 bases: TGTGCCAGCAGGGAGACAGGGAGTCAGGGCTACACCTTC. It codes for CASRETGSQGYTF.

The rearrangement links TRBV5-5 to TRBJ1-2; 8 nucleotides agree with TRBD1. V lost 1 base to trimming and J lost 6 bases; unmatched junction nucleotides: 5. The CDR3 loop spans 14 amino acids. Germline CDR1 reads SGHKS; CDR2 reads YYEKEE (reference sequence). CDR3 residues: CASSLTGGPHGYTF. The DNA for the CDR3 is TGTGCCAGCAGCTTGACAGGGGGTCCTCATGGCTACACCTTC.

This chain connects TRBV21-1 to TRBJ2-7; TRBD1, the table's D call, was not compared with the DNA. TRBV21-1 is annotated as a pseudogene. The CDR3 has 14 amino acids. CDR3 in amino acids: CASRGPGQGYEQYF. Written as DNA, the CDR3 is TGTGCCAGCAGGGGGCCGGGACAGGGCTACGAGCAGTACTTC.

This rearrangement joins TRBV7-2 to TRBJ2-7; 10 nucleotides match TRBD2. The CDR3 is 15 amino acids. V shed 5 bases, J shed 3 bases, and the junction held 7 bases outside the gene matches. Germline lookup yields CDR1 SGHTA and CDR2 FQGNSA. The CDR3, as DNA: TGTGCCAGCAGCCCCAGGACTAGCGGAATCTACGAGCAGTACTTC. This gives the protein CASSPRTSGIYEQYF.

This clone was recorded only once. CDR3 region: CASSQQGTGSEAFF. Here the CDR3 DNA reads TGTGCCAGTAGCCAACAAGGGACAGGGTCTGAAGCTTTCTTT. The rearrangement uses TRBV19 and TRBJ1-1; 9 bases agree with TRBD1. Germline V gives CDR1 LNHDA, CDR2 SQIVND (reference sequence). V shed 6 bases, J shed 6 bases, and the junction held 8 bases outside the gene matches. The CDR3 spans 14 residues.

The chain employs TRBV5-1 and TRBJ2-3; weak D call: TRBD1 (5 bases). Germline assignment: CDR1 SGHRS and CDR2 YFSETQ. V dropped 4 bases and J dropped 0 bases, with 12 bases sitting between them. This CDR3 spans 15 amino acids. This CDR3 is CASSLGHTSTDTQYF. In DNA, the CDR3 is TGCGCCAGCAGCCTTGGACATACTAGCACAGATACGCAGTATTTT. The variable domain in full, completed from reference TRBV5-1 and TRBJ2-3, reads KAGVTQTPRYLIKTRGQQVTLSCSPISGHRSVSWYQQTPGQGLQFLFEYFSETQRNKGNFPGRFSGRQFSNSRSEMNVSTLELGDSALYLCASSLGHTSTDTQYFGPGTRLTVL.

This chain connects TRBV9 to TRBJ2-1, with D perhaps matching TRBD2 (5 bases). Trimming stripped 2 bases from V and 6 bases from J, with 15 bases between. CDR1 is SGDLS and CDR2 is YYNGEE in the germline V gene. This CDR3 contains 15 residues. DNA for the CDR3: TGTGCCAGCAGCGTCTTCGGACTCGCCCCCAATGAGCAGTTCTTC. This encodes CASSVFGLAPNEQFF.

V usage is TRBV21-1 and J usage is TRBJ1-2. TRBV21-1 is an annotated pseudogene. This CDR3 is 16 amino acids long. The CDR3 coding sequence is TGTGCCAGCAGTCCCCGTAGCGGGGTTCAGGATCCTGGCTACACCTTC. It specifies CASSPRSGVQDPGYTF.

The rearrangement uses TRBV28 and TRBJ1-1; possible D gene TRBD1, 6 bases. V lost 5 bases and J lost 3, with 10 bases in between. Germline assignment: CDR1 MDHEN and CDR2 SYDVKM. The CDR3 has 13 residues. CDR3 amino acids: CASSPGDDTEAFF. CDR3 nucleotides: TGTGCCAGCAGTCCAGGGGATGACACTGAAGCTTTCTTT.

J is TRBJ1-4 and V is TRBV28; D is undetermined. Trimming removed 10 bases from V and 3 bases from J, with 18 bases in between. This CDR3 is 15 amino acids long. The germline gives CDR1 MDHEN, CDR2 SYDVKM. The CDR3 DNA is TGTGCCACCAGCCGCCGGTCATCGGCTAATGAAAAACTGTTTTTT. Its translation: CATSRRSSANEKLFF. Full variable domain (outside the CDR3, taken from reference TRBV28 and TRBJ1-4): DVKVTQSSRYLVKRTGEKVFLECVQDMDHENMFWYRQDPGLGLRLIYFSYDVKMKEKGDIPEGYSVSREKKERFSLILESASTNQTSMYLCATSRRSSANEKLFFGSGTQLSVL.

This chain joins TRBV6-5 and TRBJ1-2; D remains ambiguous. Trimming shortened V by 6 bases and J by 2 bases, and 16 bases separated the two germline ends. The germline CDR1 and CDR2 sequences are MNHEY and SVGAGI. The CDR3 is 15 residues long. This CDR3 is CASSASGIPNYGYTF. CDR3 DNA: TGTGCCAGCAGCGCGTCGGGAATACCAAACTATGGCTACACCTTC.

The chain uses TRBV11-2 and TRBJ2-5, with D uncertain. CDR1 is SGHAT and CDR2 is FQNNGV in the germline V gene. CDR3 length: 15 amino acids. The V gene lost 0 bases and the J gene lost 2 bases, with 10 bases spanning the gap. CDR3: CASSLDLAVQETQYF. CDR3 coding DNA: TGTGCCAGCAGCTTAGATCTCGCAGTTCAAGAGACCCAGTACTTC.

J is TRBJ1-5 and V is TRBV6-6; D gene uncertain. This CDR3 is built from 13 residues. The germline V gene has CDR1 MNHNY and CDR2 SVGAGI (reference sequence). V was clipped by 7 bases and J by 1 base, with 8 bases between them. The CDR3 nucleotides read TGTGCCAGCACAGGAGGCAGCAATCAGCCCCAGCATTTT. It codes for CASTGGSNQPQHF.

This clone was detected a few times. V gene TRBV5-1 combines with J gene TRBJ1-1, with a tentative D call TRBD1 (5 bases). This CDR3 spans 12 amino acids. V was pared by 6 bases and J by 8 bases, with 14 bases between. The germline V gene encodes CDR1 SGHRS and CDR2 YFSETQ. This chain's CDR3 is CASKSTGEEAFF. The DNA for the CDR3 is TGCGCCAGCAAAAGTACGGGGGAGGAAGCTTTCTTT.

The chain uses TRBV2 and TRBJ2-5; TRBD2 is a possible D gene (7 bases). V dropped 6 bases and J dropped 3 bases, with 17 bases sitting between them. This CDR3 contains 15 residues. CDR1 is SNHLY, CDR2 FYNNEI, per germline. This CDR3 is CASRYRTGREETQYF. CDR3 in DNA: TGTGCCAGCAGATACCGAACAGGGAGGGAAGAGACCCAGTACTTC.

The chain combines TRBV5-1 with TRBJ1-2, with D perhaps matching TRBD1 (5 bases). Between the trimmed V and J ends, which lost 0 bases and 7 bases, there was a span of 13 bases. Germline V CDR1 and CDR2: SGHRS, YFSETQ. This CDR3 is built from 14 residues. The CDR3 region is CASSLETGTSGYTF. CDR3 DNA: TGCGCCAGCAGCTTGGAAACGGGGACTAGTGGCTACACCTTC.

This clone showed up just once. The rearrangement uses TRBV30 and TRBJ1-1; maybe TRBD1 (6 bases). Germline V gene data show CDR1 as GTSNPN and CDR2 as SVGIG (reference sequence). Trimming removed 2 bases at V and 8 bases at J, with 15 bases between. This CDR3 is 13 amino acids long. The CDR3 coding sequence is TGTGCCTGGAGTCCATCCTCAGGGGCAGAAGCTTTCTTT. Amino acid sequence: CAWSPSSGAEAFF.

V is TRBV7-8 and J is TRBJ2-1; 14 bases align to TRBD2. The germline CDR1 and CDR2 sequences are SGHVS and FQNEAQ. CDR3 length equals 17 residues. V gave up 6 bases and J gave up 5 bases; unmatched junction bases: 9. CDR3 residues: CASSPRGLAGAHNEQFF. CDR3 nucleotide sequence: TGTGCCAGCAGTCCTAGGGGACTAGCGGGGGCTCACAATGAGCAGTTCTTC.

As DNA, the CDR3 is TGTGCCAGCAGGGCCGGGACAGCAGCTTTCTTT. Translation: CASRAGTAAFF. The rearrangement links TRBV6-5 to TRBJ1-1; TRBD1 matches at 7 bases. With 6 bases clipped from V and 10 bases from J, the junction kept 5 bases outside the gene matches. This CDR3 comprises 11 residues. Germline V gives CDR1 MNHEY, CDR2 SVGAGI.

This clone has only a few counts. As DNA, the CDR3 is TGCGCCAGCAGCCAAGAGTTCGGTTTATCCGGAAACACCATATATTTT. Its protein is CASSQEFGLSGNTIYF. The chain uses TRBV4-1 and TRBJ1-3; no definite D call. The CDR3 spans 16 residues. Looked up from germline, CDR1 is MGHRA and CDR2 is YSYEKL. V shed 0 bases and J shed 4 bases, with 13 bases lying between them.

CDR3 sequence: CASTYKRTGGREKLFF. As DNA, the CDR3 is TGTGCCAGTACCTATAAAAGGACAGGGGGCAGAGAAAAACTGTTTTTT. This chain uses TRBV19 with TRBJ1-4; TRBD1 matches 11 bases. From germline, CDR1 is LNHDA and CDR2 SQIVND (reference sequence). Trimming at V came to 7 bases and at J to 8 bases, leaving 12 bases not matched to a gene. The CDR3 covers 16 residues.

The rearrangement joins TRBV5-1 to TRBJ2-1; 10 nucleotides align to TRBD2. The germline gives CDR1 SGHRS, CDR2 YFSETQ. This CDR3 is 20 amino acids long. Germline trimming cut 4 bases from V and 2 bases from J; bases unmatched to any gene: 18. The DNA for the CDR3 is TGCGCCAGCAGCCCGGAATGGGGACTAGCGACGACATCTACCTACAATGAGCAGTTCTTC. It is translated as CASSPEWGLATTSTYNEQFF.

This sequence joins TRBV20-1 and TRBJ1-2; unclear D gene. V lost 5 bases, J lost 7 bases, and 11 bases lay in between. CDR3 length: 11 amino acids. The V gene's germline CDR1 is DFQATT and CDR2 SNEGSKA (reference sequence). For the CDR3, the DNA is TGCAGTGCTGTGATGTGGAGTGGCTACACCTTC. This codes for CSAVMWSGYTF.

The chain combines TRBV7-7 with TRBJ1-4; 11 positions agree with TRBD1. The CDR3 consists of 15 residues. Germline V gene lookup returns CDR1 SSHAT and CDR2 FNYEAQ (reference sequence). V was clipped by 2 bases and J by 8 bases; unmatched bases: 4. The CDR3 here is CASSLSGTGGEKLFF. The CDR3, as DNA: TGTGCCAGCAGCTTATCCGGGACAGGGGGGGAAAAACTGTTTTTT. The variable domain in full, completed from reference TRBV7-7 and TRBJ1-4, reads GAGVSQSPRYKVTKRGQDVTLRCDPISSHATLYWYQQALGQGPEFLTYFNYEAQPDKSGLPSDRFSAERPEGSISTLTIQRTEQRDSAMYRCASSLSGTGGEKLFFGSGTQLSVL.

In this sample, this clone turned up a few times. This chain uses TRBV6-1 with TRBJ1-1, with D maybe TRBD1 (5 bases). V was cut by 7 bases and J by 4 bases, with 19 bases left in between. Germline V gene lookup returns CDR1 MNHNS and CDR2 SASEGT. CDR3 size: 15 residues. The CDR3 DNA reads TGTGCCAGCACCAAGGAGGCGGGGGGTGGCACTGAAGCTTTCTTT. The encoded protein is CASTKEAGGGTEAFF.